This TCR beta chain was identified in a study of blood T cell repertoires in COVID-19 (dated by TCRdb to 2018 to 2021). With regard to the full study: The collaborator samples originated in the United States, Italy and Spain and spanned the acute and convalescent phases of COVID-19. The prospective study material was composed of cDNA or gDNA derived from T cells, B-cell-depleted T cells, or PBMCs. HLA class I and class II types, where available, came from metadata supplied by the sample provider rather than from assay-based typing. The repertoires were released in a freely available public database meant as a resource for research on the immune response to SARS-CoV-2. Deeply sampled blood TCRbeta repertoires from subjects exposed to, actively infected with, or recovered from COVID-19 were included in the dataset. The samples were drawn from two sources: the first 160 participants of the ongoing ImmuneRACE study, and over 950 subjects contributed by 6 global collaborators. Sample metadata almost always included a de-identified subject ID, COVID-19 status, age in years and sex.

Counted from cysteine to phenylalanine, this CDR3 has 14 amino acids. This entry keeps only the CDR3 DNA: 42 bases, framed from base 1. CDR1 and CDR2 are read off the germline V gene (reference sequence) as LNHDA and SQIVND. The V end loses 7 bases and the J end loses 6 bases, and a stretch of 16 bases separates them. On the study overall, not on this receptor specifically: The quantity of clinical and demographic metadata differed by source and by participant and was supplied without curation.

In the prospective study, participants were about 18 to 89 years old, resided in fewer than 25 geographic areas of the United States, and were enrolled through a virtual design. In the prospective study, participants were assigned to cohorts based on the clinical history participants reported in a screening survey and a study questionnaire. ImmuneRACE Cohort 3 recovered participants were defined by two consecutive negative NP/OP PCR tests, healthcare professional clearance, or symptom resolution. Each participant in the prospective study had whole blood, serum and a nasopharyngeal or oropharyngeal swab collected by mobile phlebotomists. Additional blood draws and questionnaires over an approximately two-month period could optionally be provided by prospective study participants. Prospective study blood samples were shipped either frozen or at room temperature before DNA extraction. Concerning this clone itself: Its antigen specificity is not known. There are no base qualities to consult, and no much larger clone falls within one base.

TCRbeta CDR3 regions were amplified from genomic DNA using the immunoSEQ Assay, a bias-controlled multiplex PCR. Turning to the authors' computational methods: Within the assay, amplification of reference gene primers was used to estimate how many nucleated cells each sample contained. Sequence reads were collapsed and filtered to measure the absolute abundance of every unique TCRbeta CDR3 rearrangement. For each sample, productive Simpson clonality was calculated as the square root of Simpson's diversity index across productive rearrangements. TCRdb stores this immuneACCESS table with in-frame sequences only. Part of the clones is absent; in the studies checked, under half of the shortfall reflects unresolved V genes, and no reason is known for the rest. That table supplies the V and J calls and clone size; D and trimming were determined from the DNA. Present in this sample are approximately 360,000 clones, over 80% of which were seen just once. Roughly 5.1% of the sample is held by the ten biggest clonotypes.

Rearrangement joined TRBV19 to TRBJ1-5; TRBD1 is a weak D gene call, 6 bases matching. Sample: PBMCs or T cells enriched from blood (not recorded which). This receptor was obtained from a woman aged 45-60 years who had recovered from COVID-19. In nucleotides, the sequence is TGTGCCAGTACCCCGATGTTGGGGGCTCAGCCCCAGCATTTT. This yields the protein CASTPMLGAQPQHF.